The 2 T cell receptor beta chains listed next were all sequenced from one sample in a study of shared clonotypes between healthy human individuals. Sequencing used immunoSEQ multiplex PCR; TCRdb keeps in-frame clones, though not all of them. The sample has about 2.4 million clones, roughly nine tenths seen once. Sequencing was done on a sample of naive CD4+ T cells sorted from blood. As to subset: CD45RA+ positively selected. Receptor source: a man aged 18 to 29 in good health.

J is TRBJ1-4 and V is TRBV27; the D gene is possibly TRBD1 (6 bases). Germline lookup yields CDR1 MNHEY and CDR2 SMNVEV (reference sequence). The CDR3 is 14 residues long. The V end was cut by 5 bases, the J end by 13 bases, with 20 bases between. In DNA form, the CDR3 reads TGTGCCAGCAGTCCTACGGGCCAGGGGCTAAGACTGTTTTTT. Amino acids: CASSPTGQGLRLFF.

The rearrangement joins TRBV6-1 to TRBJ2-7; D may correspond to TRBD1 or TRBD2 (7 bases each). Deletions cut 6 bases from V and 7 bases from J, with 19 bases between. This CDR3 has 14 amino acids. CDR1 and CDR2 (germline): MNHNS, SASEGT. The CDR3 bases are TGTGCCAGCAGCGCAGGGGGGGGAATTAGAGAGCAGTACTTC. Translated, it gives CASSAGGGIREQYF.